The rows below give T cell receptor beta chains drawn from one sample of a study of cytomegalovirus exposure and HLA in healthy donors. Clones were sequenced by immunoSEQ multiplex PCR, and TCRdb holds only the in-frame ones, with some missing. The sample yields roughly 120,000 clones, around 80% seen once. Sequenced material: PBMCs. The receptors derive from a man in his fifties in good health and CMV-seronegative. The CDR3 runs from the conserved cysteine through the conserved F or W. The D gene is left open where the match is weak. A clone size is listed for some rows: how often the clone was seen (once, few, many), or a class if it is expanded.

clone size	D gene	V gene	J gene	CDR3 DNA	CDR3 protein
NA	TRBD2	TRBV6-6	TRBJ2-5	TGTGCCAGCCTAGCGGGGGGGCCGCAGACCCAGTACTTC	CASLAGGPQTQYF
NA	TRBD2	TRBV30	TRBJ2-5	TGTGCCTGGGGACTAGTCAGGGAGACCCAGTACTTC	CAWGLVRETQYF
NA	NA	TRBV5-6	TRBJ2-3	TGTGCCAGCAGCCCACAGACGCCCGCGGGCCCAGATACGCAGTATTTT	CASSPQTPAGPDTQYF
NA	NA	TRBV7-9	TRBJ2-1	TGTGCCAGCAGCCGACTCGAATACAATGAGCAGTTCTTC	CASSRLEYNEQFF
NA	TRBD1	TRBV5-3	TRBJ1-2	TGTGCCAGAAGCCGGGACAGAGTCTATGGCTACACCTTC	CARSRDRVYGYTF
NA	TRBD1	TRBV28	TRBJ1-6	TGTGCCAGCAGTTCGACAGGGACTTATAATTCACCCCTCCACTTT	CASSSTGTYNSPLHF
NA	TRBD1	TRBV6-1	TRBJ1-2	TGTGCCAGCAGGGAGACAGGGGGCAACTATGGCTACACCTTC	CASRETGGNYGYTF
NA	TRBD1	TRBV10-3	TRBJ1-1	TGTGCCTCGACAGGGGTAGGAACCCCTGAAGCTTTCTTT	CASTGVGTPEAFF
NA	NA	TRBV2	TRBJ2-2	TGTGCCAGCAGTGAAACTAGGGTCACCGGGGAGCTGTTTTTT	CASSETRVTGELFF
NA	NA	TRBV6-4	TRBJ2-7	TGTGCCAGCGCCCCGGACGCAAGGAGGGAGCAGTACTTC	CASAPDARREQYF
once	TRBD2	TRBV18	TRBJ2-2	TGTGCCAGCTCACCGGGTTTCGGGGGGACCGCGAACACCGGGGAGCTGTTTTTT	CASSPGFGGTANTGELFF
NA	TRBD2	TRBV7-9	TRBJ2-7	TGTGCCAGCAGCCTCCTAGCGGGAGGGCACGAGCAGTACTTC	CASSLLAGGHEQYF
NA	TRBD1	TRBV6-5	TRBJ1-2	TGTGCCAGCAGGCGGGGACAGGCCTTCCGTGGCTACCCCTTC	CASRRGQAFRGYPF
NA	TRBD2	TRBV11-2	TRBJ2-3	TGTGCCAGCAGCAACTTTCTCTCTGCTAGCGGGGGTCCGTATTTT	CASSNFLSASGGPYF
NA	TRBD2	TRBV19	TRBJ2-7	TGTGCCAGTAGTATAGCGGTAGCGGGAGTGTACGAGCAGTACTTC	CASSIAVAGVYEQYF
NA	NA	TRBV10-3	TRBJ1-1	TGTGCCATCACCTTGACAGCGAACACTGAAGCTTTCTTT	CAITLTANTEAFF
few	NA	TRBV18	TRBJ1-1	TGTGCCAGCTCACCGTATAGGCAGGGTCTACTGAACACTGAAGCTTTCTTT	CASSPYRQGLLNTEAFF
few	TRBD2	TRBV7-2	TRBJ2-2	TGTGCCAGTTCGGGGGGGCCGAATTTCGGGGAGCTGTTTTTT	CASSGGPNFGELFF
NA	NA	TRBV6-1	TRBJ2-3	TGTGCCAGCAGTGAAGGGCCGCCCACAGATACGCAGTATTTT	CASSEGPPTDTQYF
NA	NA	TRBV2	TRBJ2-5	TGTGCCAGCAGTGCAGGAGCGGTACAAGAGACCCAGTACTTC	CASSAGAVQETQYF
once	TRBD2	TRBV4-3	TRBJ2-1	TGCGCCAGCAGCCAGGTAGCGGGATTGAATGAGCAGTTCTTC	CASSQVAGLNEQFF
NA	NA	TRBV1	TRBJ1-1	TGCACCAGCAGCCACCCTGGGGACAGCGATCTTAACACTGAAGCTTTCTTT	CTSSHPGDSDLNTEAFF
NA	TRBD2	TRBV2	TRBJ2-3	TGTGCCAGCTTCCCAGCGGGAGAAGATACGCAGTATTTT	CASFPAGEDTQYF
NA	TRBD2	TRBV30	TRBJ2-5	TGTGCCCGGCGGGAGGGAGAGACCCAGTACTTC	CARREGETQYF
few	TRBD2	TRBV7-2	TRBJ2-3	TGTGCCAGCAGCTTGGCTAGCGGGAGTGTAACAGATACGCAGTATTTT	CASSLASGSVTDTQYF
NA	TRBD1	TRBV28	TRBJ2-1	TGTGCCAGCAGGAAACCGGGACAGGGTACCTACAATGAGCAGTTCTTC	CASRKPGQGTYNEQFF
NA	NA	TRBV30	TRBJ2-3	TGTGCCTGGAGTGGACTAGGGAGCACAGATACGCAGTATTTT	CAWSGLGSTDTQYF
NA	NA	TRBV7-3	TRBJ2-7	TGTGCCAGCAGCCCCGGGACGGGGGTCGAGCAGTACTTC	CASSPGTGVEQYF
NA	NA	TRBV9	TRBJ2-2	TGTGCCAGCAGCTCTCATCTGGGAGGGGGTACCGGGGAGCTGTTTTTT	CASSSHLGGGTGELFF
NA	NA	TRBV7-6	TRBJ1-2	TGTGCCAGCAGCCCTTTCCTAGCGGGGGCGCGGGGCTACACCTTC	CASSPFLAGARGYTF
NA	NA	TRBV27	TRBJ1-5	TGTGCCAGCAGTTTCCAGGGTCCTCAGCCCCAGCATTTT	CASSFQGPQPQHF
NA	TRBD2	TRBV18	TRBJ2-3	TGTGCCAGCTCACCTCGGACTAGCGGGGGAAAGGTAGATACGCAGTATTTT	CASSPRTSGGKVDTQYF
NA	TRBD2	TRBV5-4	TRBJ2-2	TGTGCCAGCAGCCCCGGGGCTAGCGGGGGGGCCTGGACCGGGGAGCTGTTTTTT	CASSPGASGGAWTGELFF
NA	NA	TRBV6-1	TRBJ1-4	TGTGCCAGCAGAGCGAGGGCAGGCGAAAAACTGTTTTTT	CASRARAGEKLFF
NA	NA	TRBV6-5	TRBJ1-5	TGTGCCAGCAGCCCAGGTACTAGGGAGCCCCAGCATTTT	CASSPGTREPQHF
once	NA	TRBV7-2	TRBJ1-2	TGTGCCAGCAGCTCCGGTGGGGGGAGATATGGCTACACCTTC	CASSSGGGRYGYTF
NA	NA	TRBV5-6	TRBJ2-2	TGTGCCAGCAGCTTAGGTCGGGCGAACACCGGGGAGCTGTTTTTT	CASSLGRANTGELFF
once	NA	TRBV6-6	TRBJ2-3	TGTGCCAGCAAGGTAGGGGGGGCTGGCACAGATACGCAGTATTTT	CASKVGGAGTDTQYF
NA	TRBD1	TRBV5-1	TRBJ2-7	TGCGCCAGCAGCTCCAGGACAGGCTCCTACGAGCAGTACTTC	CASSSRTGSYEQYF
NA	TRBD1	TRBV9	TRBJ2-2	TGTGCCAGCAGCCCACGACAGGGCACGAACACCGGGGAGCTGTTTTTT	CASSPRQGTNTGELFF
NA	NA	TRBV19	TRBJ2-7	TGTGCCAGTAGTTCGACTAGTTGGGAGGAGCAGTACTTC	CASSSTSWEEQYF
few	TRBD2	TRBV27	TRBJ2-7	TGTGCCAGCAGTTATCTCTCTACTAGCGGGAGCTCCTACGAGCAGTACTTC	CASSYLSTSGSSYEQYF
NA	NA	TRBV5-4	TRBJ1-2	TGTGCCAGCAGCTTGATCTCCAGCGGGGGCTACACCTTC	CASSLISSGGYTF
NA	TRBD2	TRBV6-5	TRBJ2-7	TGTGCCAGCAGTTACGTGGGAGGGGCCTCCTACGAGCAGTACTTC	CASSYVGGASYEQYF
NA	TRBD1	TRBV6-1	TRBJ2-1	TGTGCCAGCAGCGACGACTGGACAGGCTATAATGAGCAGTTCTTC	CASSDDWTGYNEQFF
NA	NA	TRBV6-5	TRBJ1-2	TGTGCCAGCAGCCGCGACCGGAAGCTGGGCGGCTACACCTTC	CASSRDRKLGGYTF
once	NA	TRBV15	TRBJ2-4	TGTGCCACCAGCAGAGATCGGGGGTATACAAACATTCAGTACTTC	CATSRDRGYTNIQYF
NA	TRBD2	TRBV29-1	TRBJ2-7	TGCAGCGTTGGAGCGGGGGGCTCCTACGAGCAGTACTTC	CSVGAGGSYEQYF
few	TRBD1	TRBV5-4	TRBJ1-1	TGTGCCAGCAGCTTTGACTCAGGGGGCATTGAAGCTTTCTTT	CASSFDSGGIEAFF
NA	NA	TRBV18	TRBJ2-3	TGTGCCAGCTCGGACCAGGGGCCCGCAGATACGCAGTATTTT	CASSDQGPADTQYF
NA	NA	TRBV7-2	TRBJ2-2	TGTGCCAGCAGCGGGGGACTCTCACTCGGGGAGCTGTTTTTT	CASSGGLSLGELFF
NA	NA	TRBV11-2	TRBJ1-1	TGTGCCAGCAGCTTAGACGTGAACACTGAAGCTTTCTTT	CASSLDVNTEAFF
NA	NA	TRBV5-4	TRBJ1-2	TGTGCCAGCAGCTCCCCTGGGAGGGGCAACTATGGCTACACCTTC	CASSSPGRGNYGYTF
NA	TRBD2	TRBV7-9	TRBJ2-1	TGTGCCAGCAGCTTCGACGGGAGGGGGAATGAGCAGTTCTTC	CASSFDGRGNEQFF